Given below is one T cell receptor (beta chain) in context. Clones were sequenced by immunoSEQ multiplex PCR, and TCRdb holds only the in-frame ones, with some missing. The table records about 100,000 clones, less than 90% of them present only once. The data derive from a study of control samples from healthy donors and cancer patients. CDR3 length equals 15 residues. Germline CDR1 reads DFQATT; CDR2 reads SNEGSKA (reference sequence). J was trimmed by 2 bases and V by 3 bases; bases with no gene match: 8. The chain combines TRBV20-1 with TRBJ2-5; 8 bases agree with TRBD1. The sequence was obtained from a woman aged 50 to 65 in good health. The sequenced sample consisted of blood. DNA of the CDR3: TGCAGTGCTAGTTACCGACAGGGGAGGCAAGAGACCCAGTACTTC. It specifies CSASYRQGRQETQYF.